Following are 28 T cell receptor beta chains from one sample sequenced in a study of PD-1 blockade in mismatch repair-deficient tumors (dated 2017 in TCRdb). The library was made by the immunoSEQ multiplex PCR assay. Not all clones reach the TCRdb copy of this immuneACCESS table, which keeps in-frame sequences only. Checked studies attribute under half of the gap to unresolved V genes and leave the rest unexplained. Present in this sample are some 120,000 clones, roughly 90% of which were seen just once. Clones ranked in the top ten supply about an eighth of the sample. Specimen: peripheral blood, collected just over 70 weeks after starting pembrolizumab. The source is an adult with mismatch repair-deficient cancer.

This rearrangement joins TRBV7-9 to TRBJ2-4; 11 nucleotides match TRBD1. The junction had 7 bases not matched to a gene; V was cut back by 3 bases and J by 3 bases. Germline V gives CDR1 SEHNR, CDR2 FQNEAQ (reference sequence). This CDR3 region has 17 residues. For the CDR3, the DNA is TGTGCCAGCAGCTTCGGACAGGGGGCGATCGGCAAAAACATTCAGTACTTC. Protein product: CASSFGQGAIGKNIQYF.

The chain couples TRBV6-5 to TRBJ1-1, with D uncertain. The CDR3 is made up of 13 amino acids. V gave up 2 bases and J gave up 6 bases, with 10 bases separating them. Germline loops: CDR1 MNHEY, CDR2 SVGAGI. The DNA of the CDR3 is TGTGCCAGCAGTTACAGGCGCGATTCTGAAGCTTTCTTT. It translates to CASSYRRDSEAFF.

The chain carries TRBV19 and TRBJ2-5; 8 bases line up with TRBD2. The junction had 13 bases not matched to a gene; V was cut back by 5 bases and J by 2 bases. The CDR3 covers 17 residues. Germline CDR1 LNHDA, CDR2 SQIVND (reference sequence). CDR3 protein: CASSPHWSTSGQETQYF. CDR3 sequence (DNA): TGTGCCAGTAGTCCCCATTGGAGTACTAGCGGACAAGAGACCCAGTACTTC. Full variable domain (rest looked up from reference TRBV19 and TRBJ2-5): DGGITQSPKYLFRKEGQNVTLSCEQNLNHDAMYWYRQDPGQGLRLIYYSQIVNDFQKGDIAEGYSVSREKKESFPLTVTSAQKNPTAFYLCASSPHWSTSGQETQYFGPGTRLLVL.

The chain uses TRBV10-1 and TRBJ2-7; D remains ambiguous. The ends were cut back, 2 bases at V and 1 base at J, with 6 bases in the middle. The CDR3 length is 13 residues. Germline V gene sequence: CDR1 WNHNN, CDR2 SYGVQD (reference sequence). The CDR3 is CASSEGSSYEQYF. The CDR3 DNA follows: TGCGCCAGCAGTGAGGGATCATCCTACGAGCAGTACTTC.

CDR3 in amino acids: CASSEIDRGWETQYF. The CDR3, as DNA: TGTGCCAGCAGTGAAATAGACAGGGGCTGGGAGACCCAGTACTTC. The chain links TRBV6-1 to TRBJ2-5; TRBD1 matches at 8 bases. CDR3 length equals 15 residues. Germline V gives CDR1 MNHNS, CDR2 SASEGT. With 2 bases clipped from V and 5 bases from J, the junction kept 7 bases outside the gene matches.

The chain has TRBV5-6 and TRBJ2-7; TRBD1 or TRBD2 may be the D gene (6 bases each). CDR3 length equals 14 residues. V was cut by 2 bases and J by 7 bases, with 16 bases left in between. Germline V CDR1 and CDR2: SGHDT, YYEEEE. The CDR3 loop is CASSFGGFIREQYF. The DNA of the CDR3 is TGTGCCAGCAGCTTCGGGGGCTTCATACGGGAGCAGTACTTC.

J is TRBJ2-3 and V is TRBV5-1, with D perhaps TRBD1 or TRBD2 (5 bases each). The germline V and J ends were trimmed by 4 bases and 0 bases, with 6 bases remaining between them. This CDR3 comprises 13 residues. Germline loops: CDR1 SGHRS, CDR2 YFSETQ. As DNA, the CDR3 is TGCGCCAGCAGCGGGGGTAGCACAGATACGCAGTATTTT. This encodes CASSGGSTDTQYF.

This rearrangement joins TRBV10-3 to TRBJ2-7; 7 positions agree with TRBD2. Germline V gene lookup returns CDR1 ENHRY and CDR2 SYGVKD. V gave up 0 bases and J gave up 2 bases; unmatched junction bases: 7. The CDR3 loop spans 16 amino acids. The CDR3 here is CAISESGGWETYEQYF. As DNA, the CDR3 is TGTGCCATCAGTGAGTCGGGGGGGTGGGAGACCTACGAGCAGTACTTC.

The chain joins TRBV4-2 to TRBJ2-5; TRBD2 matches at 12 bases. The CDR3 spans 16 residues. The germline V gene encodes CDR1 LGHNA and CDR2 YNFKEQ. V was clipped by 4 bases and J by 5 bases; unmatched bases: 8. The CDR3 DNA reads as TGTGCCAGCAGCCCCACGACTAGCGGGAGATGGGAGACCCAGTACTTC. Translation: CASSPTTSGRWETQYF.

Note on this clone: Additional DNA sequences in this sample encode the identical CDR3. The CDR3 DNA is TGTGCCAGCAGCGACAGCTACGAGCAGTACTTC. Encoded protein: CASSDSYEQYF. This sequence joins TRBV6-5 and TRBJ2-7, with D possibly being TRBD1 (5 bases). CDR3 length equals 11 residues. CDR1 is MNHEY, CDR2 SVGAGI, per germline. Deletions cut 6 bases from V and 3 bases from J, with 6 bases between.

J is TRBJ2-7 and V is TRBV4-2; 7 bases align to TRBD2. CDR3 length: 16 amino acids. Per germline, CDR1 LGHNA and CDR2 YNFKEQ. The trim removed 2 bases at V and 2 bases at J, leaving 9 bases unmatched. CDR3 amino acids: CASSQSSSGIAYEQYF. DNA for the CDR3: TGTGCCAGCAGCCAATCGTCTAGCGGTATTGCCTACGAGCAGTACTTC.

V usage is TRBV4-1 and J usage is TRBJ2-7; 9 bases agree with TRBD1. V lost 3 bases and J lost 4; bases outside the gene matches: 10. Germline V gene sequence: CDR1 MGHRA, CDR2 YSYEKL. The CDR3 spans 16 residues. The CDR3 sequence is CASSHRSGTGRYEQYF. In DNA, the CDR3 is TGCGCCAGCAGCCACAGATCCGGGACAGGGCGATACGAGCAGTACTTC.

This chain uses TRBV30 with TRBJ1-1; D is uncertain. CDR1 GTSNPN and CDR2 SVGIG come from the germline V gene (reference sequence). Trimming removed 0 bases from V and 6 bases from J, with 5 bases in between. There are 11 residues in the CDR3. Here the CDR3 DNA reads TGTGCCTGGAGTGTATCGGCTGAAGCTTTCTTT. This gives the protein CAWSVSAEAFF. The full variable domain, rest sourced from reference TRBV30 and TRBJ1-1, is SQTIHQWPATLVQPVGSPLSLECTVEGTSNPNLYWYRQAAGRGLQLLFYSVGIGQISSEVPQNLSASRPQDRQFILSSKKLLLSDSGFYLCAWSVSAEAFFGQGTRLTVV.

The chain carries TRBV7-9 and TRBJ2-3; 8 bases match TRBD2. The germline gives CDR1 SEHNR, CDR2 FQNEAQ (reference sequence). V shed 0 bases, J shed 4 bases, and the junction held 12 bases outside the gene matches. There are 18 residues in the CDR3. CDR3 sequence: CASSLARGEGLVADTQYF. The CDR3 DNA reads as TGTGCCAGCAGCTTAGCGCGGGGGGAGGGGCTAGTCGCAGATACGCAGTATTTT.

This chain connects TRBV28 to TRBJ1-2; weak D call: TRBD1 (6 bases). Germline V gives CDR1 MDHEN, CDR2 SYDVKM. The CDR3 totals 14 residues. Trimming cost V 8 bases and J 3 bases, with 16 bases left between them. The CDR3: CASAHERGDYGYTF. In nucleotides, the CDR3 is TGTGCCAGCGCGCATGAAAGGGGGGACTATGGCTACACCTTC.

This chain joins TRBV10-1 and TRBJ1-1, with TRBD1 identical over 8 bases. The CDR3 runs to 14 residues. V dropped 7 bases and J dropped 1; count of bases not matched to a gene: 5. Germline V gene data show CDR1 as WNHNN and CDR2 as SYGVQD (reference sequence). The CDR3 sequence: CASTKQGGNTEAFF. The CDR3 nucleotides read TGCGCCAGCACTAAACAGGGGGGGAACACTGAAGCTTTCTTT.

The rearrangement uses TRBV14 and TRBJ2-1, with D perhaps TRBD1 (5 bases). The germline V gene has CDR1 SGHDN and CDR2 FVKESK. V gave up 1 base and J gave up 9 bases, with 13 bases separating them. There are 14 residues in the CDR3. CDR3 region: CASSQVGAVGEQFF. The CDR3 DNA is TGTGCCAGCAGCCAAGTTGGGGCCGTGGGTGAGCAGTTCTTC.

The gene calls are TRBV27 and TRBJ2-1; TRBD1 agrees at 7 bases. The CDR3 consists of 15 residues. Germline values: CDR1 MNHEY, CDR2 SMNVEV (reference sequence). V shed 3 bases, J shed 2 bases, and the junction held 4 bases outside the gene matches. The chain's CDR3 is CASSLTGSAYNEQFF. DNA of the CDR3: TGTGCCAGCAGTTTGACAGGGAGCGCCTACAATGAGCAGTTCTTC.

The chain recombines TRBV4-1 with TRBJ2-7; 7 bases map to TRBD1. V was clipped by 0 bases and J by 5 bases; unmatched bases: 4. CDR3 length equals 14 residues. Germline loops: CDR1 MGHRA, CDR2 YSYEKL. CDR3 in amino acids: CASSQETGQNEQYF. The DNA for the CDR3 is TGCGCCAGCAGCCAAGAGACAGGGCAGAACGAGCAGTACTTC.

The rearrangement links TRBV28 to TRBJ2-2, with 7 bases fitting TRBD1. Per the germline V gene, CDR1 is MDHEN and CDR2 is SYDVKM. Trimming at V came to 3 bases and at J to 6 bases, leaving 1 base not matched to a gene. The CDR3 totals 13 residues. CDR3 DNA sequence: TGTGCCAGCAGTTTTGGACAGGCCGGGGAGCTGTTTTTT. This translates into CASSFGQAGELFF.

This clone came up a few times. V is TRBV5-1 and J is TRBJ2-7; D is possibly TRBD1 (6 bases). The CDR3 spans 13 residues. V was cut by 1 base and J by 5 bases, with 10 bases left in between. Germline CDR1 and CDR2: SGHRS and YFSETQ. The CDR3: CASSLTGFDEQYF. In DNA, the CDR3 is TGCGCCAGCAGCTTGACAGGGTTCGACGAGCAGTACTTC.

The rearrangement uses TRBV9 and TRBJ2-1, with D possibly TRBD1 on 9 matching bases. This CDR3 spans 20 amino acids. Germline V gene lookup returns CDR1 SGDLS and CDR2 YYNGEE. Trimming took off 3 bases at V and 5 bases at J, with 30 bases between the two ends. CDR3 sequence: CASSARPGQGLGTTNNEQFF. The CDR3, as DNA: TGTGCCAGCAGCGCGAGGCCGGGACAGGGACTAGGGACTACCAACAATGAGCAGTTCTTC.

V usage is TRBV5-1 and J usage is TRBJ2-1; D gene ambiguous. Trimming pared 1 base from V and 8 bases from J, leaving 13 bases between. Germline CDR1 is SGHRS and CDR2 is YFSETQ. This CDR3 has 14 amino acids. The CDR3 here is CASSLWPDGDEQFF. The CDR3, as DNA: TGCGCCAGCAGCTTGTGGCCGGACGGTGATGAGCAGTTCTTC.

This clone was found a few times. This chain uses TRBV29-1 with TRBJ1-2, with TRBD1 matching 12 bases. Germline assignment: CDR1 SQVTM and CDR2 ANQGSEA. CDR3 length: 11 amino acids. V lost 8 bases to trimming and J lost 10 bases; unmatched junction nucleotides: 5. The CDR3 bases are TGCAGCCTGGGACAGGGGGCTGACTACACCTTC. Its protein is CSLGQGADYTF. The full variable domain, in which reference TRBV29-1 and TRBJ1-2 provide the parts outside the CDR3, is SAVISQKPSRDICQRGTSLTIQCQVDSQVTMMFWYRQQPGQSLTLIATANQGSEATYESGFVIDKFPISRPNLTFSTLTVSNMSPEDSSIYLCSLGQGADYTFGSGTRLTVV.

The chain recombines TRBV18 with TRBJ2-3; 9 bases are shared with TRBD1. The V segment lost 1 base and the J segment 5 bases; nucleotides outside the gene matches: 13. CDR3 length: 18 residues. Germline CDR1 is KGHSH and CDR2 is LQKENI. The CDR3 bases are TGTGCCAGCTCACCACGACGACGGGACAGGGCAAGTGGAGATACGCAGTATTTT. Protein product: CASSPRRRDRASGDTQYF.

This chain links TRBV5-1 with TRBJ2-7; 8 bases map to TRBD2. Germline V gene sequence: CDR1 SGHRS, CDR2 YFSETQ. The CDR3 loop spans 15 amino acids. The V and J ends lost 0 bases and 5 bases, in that order; junction bases with no gene match: 7. CDR3 nucleotide sequence: TGCGCCAGCAGCTTGGCTCTAGCGGGCATCCACGAGCAGTACTTC. It is translated as CASSLALAGIHEQYF.

The chain recombines TRBV5-4 with TRBJ2-5; D assignment may be TRBD1 or TRBD2 (6 bases each). The V and J ends lost 0 bases and 3 bases respectively, with 12 bases between them. Germline values: CDR1 SGHNT, CDR2 YYREEE (reference sequence). The CDR3 is 15 amino acids. The CDR3 protein is CASSLGGASEETQYF. The CDR3 DNA is TGTGCCAGCAGCTTGGGGGGGGCTAGCGAAGAGACCCAGTACTTC.

This clone was detected only a few times. The chain has TRBV19 and TRBJ1-5, with unresolved D. This CDR3 is 13 amino acids long. The V and J ends lost 5 bases and 4 bases respectively, with 9 bases between them. CDR1 LNHDA and CDR2 SQIVND come from the germline V gene (reference sequence). The CDR3 nucleotides read TGTGCCAGTAGTTGGCACTGGAATCAGCCCCAGCATTTT. Amino acids: CASSWHWNQPQHF. The full variable domain, completed using reference TRBV19 and TRBJ1-5, is DGGITQSPKYLFRKEGQNVTLSCEQNLNHDAMYWYRQDPGQGLRLIYYSQIVNDFQKGDIAEGYSVSREKKESFPLTVTSAQKNPTAFYLCASSWHWNQPQHFGDGTRLSIL.